This T cell receptor beta chain was recovered during a study of blood T cell repertoires in COVID-19. The overall study: Samples taken during acute and convalescent COVID-19 were collected in the United States, Italy and Spain. The analysed material was cDNA or gDNA that came from T cells, B-cell-depleted T cells, or PBMCs.

With 5 bases removed from V and 2 bases from J, the gap between germline ends came to 9 bases. This CDR3 region has 13 residues. CDR1 is SGHRS, CDR2 YFSETQ, per germline. Only in-frame clones appear in the TCRdb table, and some are missing; sequencing was by immunoSEQ multiplex PCR. Among more than 300,000 clones listed, around 92% were seen once. Adults between roughly 18 and 90 years of age took part from under 30 US areas. Researchers sorted participants into cohorts using their self-reported clinical history. This receptor was obtained from a woman in her twenties or thirties who had recovered from COVID-19. The chain links TRBV5-1 to TRBJ2-3; D uncertain. The sequenced sample consisted of PBMCs or T cells enriched from blood (not recorded which). In DNA form, the CDR3 reads TGCGCCAGCAGTGACTCTAACACAGATACGCAGTATTTT. Translation: CASSDSNTDTQYF.